These 20 T cell receptor beta chains were sequenced from one sample in a study of monozygotic twins with inflammatory bowel disease. TCRdb reanalyzed the 5' RACE reads, giving one entry per CDR3 protein sequence and no DNA. This sample's clone table lists roughly 140,000 distinct CDR3 sequences. The sequenced sample consisted of blood. The receptors originated from a human donor with ulcerative colitis or Crohn's disease, or a healthy co-twin of an affected twin (not recorded which).

V gene TRBV29-1 combines with J gene TRBJ2-6. The germline V gene has CDR1 SQVTM and CDR2 ANQGSEA. This CDR3 has 14 amino acids. The CDR3 here is CSVEDSSGANVLTF. Full variable domain (remainder filled in from reference TRBV29-1 and TRBJ2-6): SAVISQKPSRDICQRGTSLTIQCQVDSQVTMMFWYRQQPGQSLTLIATANQGSEATYESGFVIDKFPISRPNLTFSTLTVSNMSPEDSSIYLCSVEDSSGANVLTFGAGSRLTVL.

The chain has TRBV6-5 and TRBJ1-5; the TRBD1 assignment by TCRdb is unverifiable without DNA. The CDR3 is 18 amino acids. Germline V gives CDR1 MNHEY, CDR2 SVGAGI. CDR3 in amino acids: CASSYRYPGQGVNQPQHF.

This chain uses TRBV5-6 with TRBJ1-2. Per germline, CDR1 SGHDT and CDR2 YYEEEE. This CDR3 region has 11 residues. This chain's CDR3 is CASSTYYGYTF.

V and J are TRBV6-2 or TRBV6-3 and TRBJ2-7; TCRdb outputs TRBD1, but without DNA this stays unchecked. Germline V lookup: CDR1 MNHEY, CDR2 SVGEGT. The CDR3 totals 17 residues. The CDR3 sequence: CASSYTFVGQGSYEQYF.

V and J are TRBV20-1 and TRBJ1-5. The CDR3 covers 14 residues. The germline CDR1 and CDR2 sequences are DFQATT and SNEGSKA (reference sequence). The CDR3 loop is CSAISRRGGQPQHF.

The chain joins TRBV4-2 to TRBJ2-7. CDR1 is LGHNA and CDR2 is YNFKEQ in the germline V gene. The CDR3 covers 16 residues. The CDR3 is CASSQDIGGSPYEQYF.

This chain connects TRBV18 to TRBJ2-3; no DNA is available, so the TRBD2 call from TCRdb remains unchecked. The CDR3 sequence is 15 residues long. CDR1 is KGHSH, CDR2 LQKENI, per germline. The CDR3 spells CASSPADSGTDTQYF.

This sequence joins TRBV10-3 and TRBJ1-4. Germline CDR1 ENHRY, CDR2 SYGVKD. The CDR3 runs 14 residues. CDR3 protein: CAISDRRDNEKLFF.

The chain has TRBV4-2 and TRBJ1-2. Germline V CDR1 and CDR2: LGHNA, YNFKEQ. The CDR3 runs to 11 residues. CDR3: CASSQEEGYTF.

V is TRBV7-6 and J is TRBJ2-5; absent DNA, TCRdb's TRBD1 call cannot be checked. The germline CDR1 and CDR2 sequences are SGHVS and FNYEAQ. This CDR3 has 14 amino acids. CDR3 in amino acids: CASSHLAGEETQYF.

This chain uses TRBV29-1 with TRBJ2-5; TCRdb's D gene call, TRBD2, goes unchecked for lack of DNA. Per the germline V gene, CDR1 is SQVTM and CDR2 is ANQGSEA. CDR3 length: 12 residues. The CDR3 is CSVSMAGETQYF. The full variable domain, with the rest looked up from reference TRBV29-1 and TRBJ2-5, is SAVISQKPSRDICQRGTSLTIQCQVDSQVTMMFWYRQQPGQSLTLIATANQGSEATYESGFVIDKFPISRPNLTFSTLTVSNMSPEDSSIYLCSVSMAGETQYFGPGTRLLVL.

The CDR3 spells CSALGRLKDEQYF. V is TRBV20-1 and J is TRBJ2-7; TCRdb names TRBD2, which stays unverified in the absence of DNA. Germline CDR1 reads DFQATT; CDR2 reads SNEGSKA (reference sequence). The CDR3 has 13 residues.

This chain uses TRBV29-1 with TRBJ1-2. Germline CDR1 reads SQVTM; CDR2 reads ANQGSEA. This CDR3 is 14 amino acids long. CDR3 sequence reads: CSADPLPPRGGYTF.

The CDR3: CASSSGQGHYNEQFF. The chain joins TRBV27 to TRBJ2-1; absent DNA, TCRdb's TRBD1 call cannot be checked. Germline lookup yields CDR1 MNHEY and CDR2 SMNVEV (reference sequence). This CDR3 is built from 15 residues.

The chain has TRBV7-9 and TRBJ2-5; TCRdb returns TRBD1, unconfirmable since there is no DNA. The length of the CDR3 is 14 residues. Germline assignment: CDR1 SEHNR and CDR2 FQNEAQ (reference sequence). CDR3 sequence reads: CASSQGTGWETQYF.

The rearrangement uses TRBV24-1 and TRBJ2-1; TCRdb's D call of TRBD1 is untestable without DNA. From germline, CDR1 is KGHDR and CDR2 SFDVKD. The CDR3 is 16 residues long. CDR3 region: CATSDTRTGNSNEQFF.

This sequence joins TRBV27 and TRBJ1-5; the D call from TCRdb, TRBD1, cannot be confirmed without DNA. Looked up from germline, CDR1 is MNHEY and CDR2 is SMNVEV (reference sequence). The length of the CDR3 is 15 residues. CDR3 sequence: CASSPITGSNQPQHF.

The chain combines TRBV7-2 with TRBJ2-7. This CDR3 spans 12 amino acids. The germline V gene encodes CDR1 SGHTA and CDR2 FQGNSA. The CDR3 reads CASSLPSYEQYF.

The J gene is TRBJ1-2, the V gene TRBV5-6. Germline loops: CDR1 SGHDT, CDR2 YYEEEE. This CDR3 has 14 residues. CDR3 residues: CASSLHRGLYGYTF. Complete variable domain (other parts from reference TRBV5-6 and TRBJ1-2): DAGVTQSPTHLIKTRGQQVTLRCSPKSGHDTVSWYQQALGQGPQFIFQYYEEEERQRGNFPDRFSGHQFPNYSSELNVNALLLGDSALYLCASSLHRGLYGYTFGSGTRLTVV.

The gene calls are TRBV12-3 or TRBV12-4 and TRBJ2-2; as DNA is missing, the TRBD2 call by TCRdb cannot be tested. The CDR3 consists of 18 residues. CDR3 amino acids: CASSLLRLAGGPTGELFF.